A selection of T cell receptor beta chains follows, all from one sample in a study of cytomegalovirus exposure and HLA in healthy donors. Sequencing was performed with immunoSEQ multiplex PCR; in TCRdb, only in-frame clones are kept and a portion is missing. The sample records around 300,000 clones, roughly nine tenths being singletons. The source material was PBMCs. These receptors came from a woman aged 25 to 45 in good health and CMV-seropositive. The CDR3 runs from the conserved cysteine through the conserved F or W. D genes are given only for firm matches. A row's size may be missing; if present it is once, few, many or a size class.

TRBV10-3	TRBJ2-7	-	15	-	CAISENGGTYYEQYF	TGTGCCATCAGTGAGAATGGCGGAACCTACTACGAGCAGTACTTC
TRBV6-1	TRBJ1-5	-	14	-	CASSEQGGNQPQHF	TGTGCCAGCAGTGAACAGGGAGGCAATCAGCCCCAGCATTTT
TRBV27	TRBJ2-3	-	14	once	CASSWGTSTDTQYF	TGTGCCAGCAGTTGGGGCACGAGCACAGATACGCAGTATTTT
TRBV6-4	TRBJ2-1	TRBD1	14	-	CASSSRQGDNEQFF	TGTGCCAGCAGTAGTCGGCAGGGGGACAATGAGCAGTTCTTC
TRBV7-3	TRBJ2-7	-	15	-	CASSLTGGSSYEQYF	TGTGCCAGCAGCTTAACCGGAGGGAGCTCCTACGAGCAGTACTTC
TRBV27	TRBJ2-2	-	14	-	CASRPQIAAGELFF	TGTGCCAGCAGACCGCAAATAGCCGCCGGGGAGCTGTTTTTT
TRBV2	TRBJ2-1	TRBD1	15	-	CASRRQGSSYNEQFF	TGTGCCAGCAGAAGACAGGGGAGCTCCTACAATGAGCAGTTCTTC
TRBV4-1	TRBJ1-4	-	18	-	CASSQDPMGLGGNEKLFF	TGCGCCAGCAGCCAAGATCCGATGGGTTTGGGAGGGAACGAAAAACTGTTTTTT
TRBV29-1	TRBJ2-1	-	12	-	CSVEGLVYEQFF	TGCAGCGTTGAAGGACTAGTCTATGAGCAGTTCTTC
TRBV19	TRBJ1-5	TRBD1	17	-	CASSTWDREGSNQPQHF	TGTGCCAGTAGTACATGGGACAGGGAAGGAAGCAATCAGCCCCAGCATTTT
TRBV27	TRBJ2-5	-	11	-	CASTYEETQYF	TGTGCCAGCACCTATGAAGAGACCCAGTACTTC
TRBV5-6	TRBJ1-1	-	13	-	CASSPTGGSEAFF	TGTGCCAGCAGCCCCACAGGAGGGTCTGAAGCTTTCTTT
TRBV6-1	TRBJ2-7	-	13	-	CASSEAPTYEQYF	TGTGCCAGCAGTGAAGCCCCTACCTACGAGCAGTACTTC
TRBV4-3	TRBJ2-3	TRBD2	15	-	CASSRGLAGADTQYF	TGCGCCAGCAGCCGGGGGCTAGCGGGGGCAGATACGCAGTATTTT
TRBV27	TRBJ2-1	-	13	-	CASSVTQGGEQFF	TGTGCCAGCAGTGTAACCCAGGGAGGTGAGCAGTTCTTC
TRBV29-1	TRBJ1-2	-	14	once	CSVVEGRGVYGYTF	TGCAGCGTTGTCGAGGGAAGAGGGGTCTATGGCTACACCTTC
TRBV11-2	TRBJ2-1	-	16	-	CASSAPGGSSYNEQFF	TGTGCCAGCAGCGCCCCGGGGGGCTCCTCCTACAATGAGCAGTTCTTC
TRBV7-6	TRBJ2-1	-	14	once	CASSLDGSHNEQFF	TGTGCCAGCAGCTTAGACGGCAGCCACAATGAGCAGTTCTTC
TRBV28	TRBJ1-3	-	12	-	CASSLAGNTIYF	TGTGCCAGCAGCCTTGCTGGAAACACCATATATTTT
TRBV5-1	TRBJ1-1	TRBD1	15	-	CASSLDRDRVPEAFF	TGCGCCAGCAGCTTGGACCGGGACAGGGTTCCTGAAGCTTTCTTT
TRBV7-9	TRBJ2-3	TRBD2	17	-	CASSLGGWLAGRYTQYF	TGTGCCAGCAGCTTAGGGGGATGGCTAGCGGGGCGCTATACGCAGTATTTT
TRBV29-1	TRBJ2-7	-	16	-	CSVVGTASSTSYEQYF	TGCAGCGTTGTGGGGACGGCATCATCAACCTCCTACGAGCAGTACTTC
TRBV25-1	TRBJ2-6	-	15	-	CASSVGGTGANVLTF	TGTGCCAGCAGCGTTGGGGGAACTGGGGCCAACGTCCTGACTTTC
TRBV7-9	TRBJ1-2	-	14	few	CASRDGGLDYGYTF	TGTGCCAGCAGAGACGGGGGGTTGGACTATGGCTACACCTTC
TRBV27	TRBJ2-1	-	14	-	CASSLSPGPLGQFF	TGTGCCAGCAGTTTGTCCCCAGGCCCCTTAGGGCAGTTCTTC
TRBV6-1	TRBJ2-7	TRBD2	16	-	CASSEEVVAGAYEQYF	TGTGCCAGCAGTGAAGAGGTGGTAGCGGGAGCCTACGAGCAGTACTTC
TRBV6-6	TRBJ1-2	TRBD1	15	-	CASSYPDRGFYGYTF	TGTGCCAGCAGTTATCCTGACAGGGGCTTCTATGGCTACACCTTC
TRBV7-3	TRBJ2-2	TRBD1	16	-	CASSSGGQAITGELFF	TGTGCCAGCAGCTCAGGGGGACAGGCCATTACCGGGGAGCTGTTTTTT
TRBV5-1	TRBJ2-4	-	14	-	CASSLDDQRATQYF	TGCGCCAGCAGCTTGGACGACCAAAGGGCCACTCAGTACTTC
TRBV6-5	TRBJ1-1	-	14	once	CASSYRSMNTEAFF	TGTGCCAGCAGTTACCGGTCCATGAACACTGAAGCTTTCTTT
TRBV7-8	TRBJ1-6	TRBD1	14	few	CASSLAGGDSPLHF	TGTGCCAGCAGCTTAGCAGGGGGCGATTCACCCCTCCACTTT
TRBV7-8	TRBJ1-5	-	17	-	CASSLNGGLDSNQPQHF	TGTGCCAGCAGCTTAAATGGGGGGCTGGATAGCAATCAGCCCCAGCATTTT
TRBV6-4	TRBJ2-1	-	13	-	CASSDRDHNEQFF	TGTGCCAGCAGTGACCGGGACCACAATGAGCAGTTCTTC
TRBV7-2	TRBJ1-5	-	16	-	CASSLRGTERNQPQHF	TGTGCCAGCAGCTTAAGGGGTACCGAAAGGAATCAGCCCCAGCATTTT
TRBV5-4	TRBJ2-7	-	14	-	CASSRDGNSYEQYF	TGTGCCAGCAGCCGGGACGGGAACTCCTACGAGCAGTACTTC
TRBV30	TRBJ1-2	-	11	-	CAWQINYGYTF	TGTGCCTGGCAGATCAACTATGGCTACACCTTC
TRBV7-2	TRBJ2-3	-	15	-	CASTADASSTDTQYF	TGTGCCAGCACCGCAGACGCTTCTAGCACAGATACGCAGTATTTT
TRBV11-2	TRBJ2-7	TRBD1	19	-	CASRSLGKRPGQGANEQYF	TGTGCCAGCAGGAGTTTGGGTAAACGACCGGGACAGGGGGCCAATGAGCAGTACTTC
TRBV7-2	TRBJ2-7	-	14	-	CASSFGNSFDEQYF	TGTGCCAGCAGCTTTGGGAACAGTTTCGACGAGCAGTACTTC
TRBV5-4	TRBJ1-6	-	14	-	CASSLRQANSPLHF	TGTGCCAGCAGCTTGAGACAGGCAAATTCACCCCTCCACTTT
TRBV5-1	TRBJ2-3	TRBD1	14	-	CASSRDRHTDTQYF	TGCGCCAGCAGCAGGGACAGGCACACAGATACGCAGTATTTT